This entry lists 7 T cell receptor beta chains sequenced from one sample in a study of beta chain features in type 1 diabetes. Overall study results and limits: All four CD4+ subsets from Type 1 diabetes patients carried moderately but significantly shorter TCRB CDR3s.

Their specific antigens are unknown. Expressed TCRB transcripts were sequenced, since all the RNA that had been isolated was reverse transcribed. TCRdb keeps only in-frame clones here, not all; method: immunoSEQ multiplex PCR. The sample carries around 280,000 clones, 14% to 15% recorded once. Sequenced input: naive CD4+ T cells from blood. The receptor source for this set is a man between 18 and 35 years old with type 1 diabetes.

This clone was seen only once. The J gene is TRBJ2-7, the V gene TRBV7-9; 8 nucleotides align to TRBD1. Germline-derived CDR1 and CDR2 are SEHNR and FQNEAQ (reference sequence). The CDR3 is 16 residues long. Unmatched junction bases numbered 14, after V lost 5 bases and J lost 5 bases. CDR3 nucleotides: TGTGCCAGCAGCCTTGGGGCAGGGGGCGATAACGACGAGCAGTACTTC. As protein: CASSLGAGGDNDEQYF.

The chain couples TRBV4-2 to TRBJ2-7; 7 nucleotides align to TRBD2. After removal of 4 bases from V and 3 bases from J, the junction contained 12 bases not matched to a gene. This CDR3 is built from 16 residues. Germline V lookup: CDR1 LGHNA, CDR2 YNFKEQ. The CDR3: CASSRILHGGGYEQYF. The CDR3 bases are TGTGCCAGCAGCCGGATCTTACATGGCGGGGGCTACGAGCAGTACTTC.

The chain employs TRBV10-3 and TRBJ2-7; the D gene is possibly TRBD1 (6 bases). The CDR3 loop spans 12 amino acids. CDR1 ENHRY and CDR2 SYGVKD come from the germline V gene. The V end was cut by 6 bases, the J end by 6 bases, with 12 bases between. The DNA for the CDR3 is TGTGCCATCAGCCCGACAGGATTCGAGCAGTACTTC. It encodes CAISPTGFEQYF.

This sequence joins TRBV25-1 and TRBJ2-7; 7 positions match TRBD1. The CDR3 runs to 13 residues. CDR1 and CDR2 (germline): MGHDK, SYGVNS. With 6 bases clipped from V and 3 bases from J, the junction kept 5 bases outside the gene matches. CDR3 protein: CASSRDRYYEQYF. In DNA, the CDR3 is TGTGCCAGCAGCCGGGACAGATACTACGAGCAGTACTTC.

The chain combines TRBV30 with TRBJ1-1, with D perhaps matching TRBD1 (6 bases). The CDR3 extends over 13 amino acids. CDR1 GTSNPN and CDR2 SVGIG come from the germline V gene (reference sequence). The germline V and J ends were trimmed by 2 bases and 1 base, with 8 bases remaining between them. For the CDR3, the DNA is TGTGCCTGGAGTACAGGGTGGAACACTGAAGCTTTCTTT. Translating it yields CAWSTGWNTEAFF.

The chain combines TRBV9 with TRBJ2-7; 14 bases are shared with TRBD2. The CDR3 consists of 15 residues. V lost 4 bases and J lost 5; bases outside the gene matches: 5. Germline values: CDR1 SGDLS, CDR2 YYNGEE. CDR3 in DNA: TGTGCCAGCAGCCCCAGGACTAGCGGGAGGAACGAGCAGTACTTC. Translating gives CASSPRTSGRNEQYF.

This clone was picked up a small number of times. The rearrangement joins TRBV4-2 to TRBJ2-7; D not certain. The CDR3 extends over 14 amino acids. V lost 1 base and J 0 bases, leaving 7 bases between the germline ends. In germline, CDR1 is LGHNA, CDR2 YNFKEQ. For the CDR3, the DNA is TGTGCCAGCAGCCAAGTCCCGAGCTCCTACGAGCAGTACTTC. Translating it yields CASSQVPSSYEQYF.